This note documents a single T cell receptor beta chain sequence. There are a few counts of this clonotype. The target of this receptor is not known. No much larger clone exists at a distance of one base, and base qualities are not known. This specimen comes from a study of blood T cells in healthy people across ages (dated by TCRdb to the mid-2010s). The study in broad terms: In model experiments, template switching captured about one uniquely barcoded TCR beta cDNA molecule for every two T cells. The donors were split into four age groups: young (average approximately 16 years), middle-aged (39), aged (more than 55) and long-lived (under 90). Two additional independent replicas of 1 million unique cDNA reads from the same blood draw were analyzed for two donors (one aged 18 to 29 and one aged 80 or older). To track age-related changes in TCR beta repertoire diversity, the study relied on deep sequencing normalized with unique cDNA molecular identifiers. Donors of different ages were randomly distributed across sequencing lanes to avoid experimental bias.

The library came from 5' RACE. The sequencer listed for this sample is Illumina HiSeq 2500. A second PCR of roughly 7 to 12 cycles was run with a J-beta primer mix and a sample-barcoded 5' primer. Each TCR beta cDNA molecule received a unique molecular identifier from a template-switch 5' adaptor carrying 12 random nucleotides. Each sample yielded at least 2.5 million CDR3-containing paired-end reads. The Mint cDNA synthesis kit, primed by a TRBC-specific oligonucleotide, was used to synthesize first-strand cDNA from all RNA. Following uracil-DNA glycosylase treatment, a first 18-cycle PCR with universal primers M1SS and BC2_uni_R was performed on all cDNA. Turning to the authors' computational methods: For normalization, 1 million high-quality reads, each with a distinct molecular identifier, were randomly selected from each sample. Reads sharing molecular identifiers were discarded rather than binned into consensus sequences. MiTCR, set to a Q25 quality threshold and the strictest error-elimination algorithm, was used for CDR3 identification, clonotype clustering and error correction. A nonparametric unseen species model with Euler transformation was used to estimate lower-bound total TCR beta diversity. The public reads were reprocessed in TCRdb via fastp at Q25 and MiXCR, keeping in-frame beta chains. Every CDR3 protein is listed once, alongside the most common genes and DNA of its rows. The V and J calls and clone size are TCRdb's, not the authors'. The sample table lists around 1.5 million distinct CDR3 sequences, roughly 64% of them with a count of one. In total, the top ten clones hold 6.5% to 8% of the sample.

Findings and caveats that apply to the study as a whole: Because donor CMV infection status was unknown, age-related changes in expanded clonotypes were potentially confounded. The long-lived group showed more naive CD4+ T cells, fewer expanded clones and increased TCR diversity than the aged group, suggesting age selection. Bulk unsorted PBMC profiling prevented conclusive comparison of naive and antigen-experienced compartments. Observed TCR beta diversity per million T cells fell roughly linearly with age, and a significant reduction was already apparent by age about 43. There was a strong correlation between observed TCR beta diversity and the percentage of naive T cells measured by flow cytometry. Total diversity estimates from one million sequenced T cells were considered lower bounds and underestimates.

Trimming takes 6 bases off V and 4 bases off J; junction bases not matched to a gene: 7. CDR1 PRHDT and CDR2 FYEKMQ were looked up in the germline V gene (reference sequence). The CDR3 runs 14 residues from the cysteine to the phenylalanine. The sequence is cut down to CDR3 DNA, 42 bases in frame from base 1. The approximately 40 donors, aged roughly 6 to 100 years, were systemically healthy Caucasian individuals from Russia. About 10 milliliters of peripheral blood were collected from each donor into EDTA-treated Vacutainer tubes. Ficoll-Paque density-gradient centrifugation was used to isolate PBMCs, with at least 7 million per sample. Trizol reagent was used to extract total RNA from PBMCs, with at least 5 micrograms per sample. For every donor, an aliquot of PBMCs went through flow cytometry to measure the percentages of naive CD45RAhigh/CD27high T cells.

This TCR came from a man younger than 30 in good health. The specimen sequenced was blood. The V and J genes are TRBV13 and TRBJ2-3; 7 central nucleotides agree with TRBD1. DNA sequence: TGTGCCAGCAGTTCGACAGGGATTGCAGATACGCAGTATTTT. Translation gives CASSSTGIADTQYF.